What follows are 26 T cell receptor beta chains derived from one specimen sequenced in a study of T cells after yellow fever vaccination. In TCRdb, the 5' RACE reads were re-called with MiXCR into one record per CDR3 protein. The table shows around 600,000 distinct CDR3 sequences, with roughly an eighth occurring only once. The sequencing used PBMCs, collected on the day of the yellow fever booster vaccination. These receptors all come from a man younger than 40 who received the YFV17D yellow fever vaccine.

This clonotype was recorded many times. The V call is TRBV12-3 or TRBV12-4, the J call TRBJ2-7, with TRBD1 identical over 8 bases. The CDR3 has 12 residues. V dropped 6 bases and J dropped 3; count of bases not matched to a gene: 1. The CDR3: CASSTGGYEQYF. In DNA form, the CDR3 reads TGTGCCAGCAGCACAGGGGGCTACGAGCAGTACTTC.

This clonotype was picked up a small number of times. The chain couples TRBV11-2 to TRBJ2-7, with 8 bases aligning to TRBD2. The CDR3 runs 15 residues. Germline V gives CDR1 SGHAT, CDR2 FQNNGV. The V and J ends lost 5 bases and 3 bases, in that order; junction bases with no gene match: 9. The CDR3 spells CASSPHGGGHYEQYF. CDR3 sequence (DNA): TGTGCCAGCAGCCCCCACGGGGGGGGACACTACGAGCAGTACTTC. The variable domain in full, with the rest retrieved from reference TRBV11-2 and TRBJ2-7, is EAGVAQSPRYKIIEKRQSVAFWCNPISGHATLYWYQQILGQGPKLLIQFQNNGVVDDSQLPKDRFSAERLKGVDSTLKIQPAKLEDSAVYLCASSPHGGGHYEQYFGPGTRLTVT.

The chain carries TRBV28 and TRBJ2-7; D call uncertain. The germline CDR1 and CDR2 sequences are MDHEN and SYDVKM. The CDR3 length is 13 residues. Trimming removed 6 bases at V and 2 bases at J, with 11 bases between. CDR3 in amino acids: CASRDGRTYEQYF. In DNA form, the CDR3 reads TGTGCCAGCAGGGATGGACGGACCTACGAGCAGTACTTC.

This clonotype was recorded a few times. This chain's CDR3 is CASSYRDTPRLAGESGADTQYF. CDR3 bases: TGTGCCAGCAGTTACCGGGATACCCCTAGACTAGCGGGAGAGAGTGGAGCAGATACGCAGTATTTT. J is TRBJ2-3 and V is TRBV6-2 or TRBV6-3, with TRBD2 matching over 12 bases. The V gene end was trimmed by 2 bases and the J gene end by 4 bases; junction bases not matched to a gene: 22. Germline values: CDR1 MNHEY, CDR2 SVGEGT. This CDR3 is 22 amino acids long.

The chain couples TRBV5-1 to TRBJ2-7, with a tentative D call TRBD2 (5 bases). CDR1 and CDR2 (germline): SGHRS, YFSETQ. Trimming cost V 2 bases and J 3 bases, with 9 bases left between them. This CDR3 spans 13 amino acids. This CDR3 reads CASSFREDYEQYF. The CDR3 DNA sequence: TGCGCCAGCAGCTTTCGGGAAGACTACGAGCAGTACTTC.

This clonotype was counted a few times. The chain combines TRBV27 with TRBJ1-2; D perhaps matches TRBD1 (6 bases). V lost 4 bases to trimming and J lost 4 bases, with 16 bases between them. The CDR3 contains 15 residues. Germline lookup yields CDR1 MNHEY and CDR2 SMNVEV (reference sequence). The CDR3 DNA sequence: TGTGCCAGCAGTTCCCCTTTCAGGGGAGGCTATGGCTACACCTTC. Translated, it gives CASSSPFRGGYGYTF.

This clonotype was seen a handful of times. The chain carries TRBV12-3 or TRBV12-4 and TRBJ1-4; D possibly corresponds to TRBD1 (5 bases). Trimming shortened V by 3 bases and J by 8 bases, and 13 bases separated the two germline ends. The CDR3 spans 14 residues. The CDR3 nucleotides read TGTGCCAGCAGTTTCAGGACGGGGGGGGAAAAACTGTTTTTT. Residues: CASSFRTGGEKLFF.

This clonotype was detected a few times. The chain is built from TRBV6-5 and TRBJ2-7; D perhaps matches TRBD2 (6 bases). In germline, CDR1 is MNHEY, CDR2 SVGAGI. Trimming left V 0 bases short and J 2 bases short, with 11 bases between. The CDR3 runs to 15 residues. The CDR3 region has the DNA TGTGCCAGCAGTTACTCGCGCCAGCGGGCCTACGAGCAGTACTTC. Translated: CASSYSRQRAYEQYF.

The chain employs TRBV10-3 and TRBJ2-7; the D call may be TRBD1 or TRBD2 (5 bases each). The CDR3 runs 12 residues. Trimming took off 8 bases at V and 4 bases at J, with 12 bases between the two ends. CDR1 ENHRY and CDR2 SYGVKD come from the germline V gene. In DNA, the CDR3 is TGTGCCATCGCTATCAGGGAGTACGAGCAGTACTTC. It translates to CAIAIREYEQYF.

The chain has TRBV11-2 and TRBJ1-1; D is uncertain. The germline V gene has CDR1 SGHAT and CDR2 FQNNGV. V was pared by 2 bases and J by 2 bases, with 12 bases between. The CDR3 loop spans 15 amino acids. CDR3 in DNA: TGTGCCAGCAGCTTACTAGGCCCAGGTAACACTGAAGCTTTCTTT. This translates into CASSLLGPGNTEAFF.

In this sample, this clonotype turned up a few times. Being one base from a much bigger clone, this may be a read error. The chain is built from TRBV6-5 and TRBJ1-5, with a tentative D call TRBD1 (5 bases). Germline values: CDR1 MNHEY, CDR2 SVGAGI. The CDR3 has 13 residues. Trimming cost V 4 bases and J 2 bases, with 6 bases left between them. This chain's CDR3 is CASSSTGNQPQHF. Written as DNA, the CDR3 is TGTGCCAGCAGTTCGACAGGCAATCAGCCCCAGCATTTT.

This clonotype was counted between two and nine times. The V gene is TRBV7-3, the J gene TRBJ2-2; 8 bases match TRBD2. The V and J ends lost 5 bases and 2 bases, in that order; junction bases with no gene match: 4. CDR3 length: 15 residues. Germline lookup yields CDR1 SGHTA and CDR2 FQGTGA. DNA of the CDR3: TGTGCCAGCAGCCAGAGCGGGAGCAACACCGGGGAGCTGTTTTTT. This translates into CASSQSGSNTGELFF.

The chain recombines TRBV6-2 or TRBV6-3 with TRBJ2-6; TRBD1 aligns across 8 bases. Germline-derived CDR1 and CDR2 are MNHEY and SVGEGT. The CDR3 runs to 18 residues. V gave up 2 bases and J gave up 4 bases; unmatched junction bases: 10. The CDR3 loop reads CASSYTDRGLTGANVLTF. The CDR3 bases are TGTGCCAGCAGTTACACAGACAGGGGACTGACAGGGGCCAACGTCCTGACTTTC.

V usage is TRBV6-5 and J usage is TRBJ2-7, with D perhaps matching TRBD1 (6 bases). Trimming removed 7 bases from V and 2 bases from J, with 15 bases in between. Per the germline V gene, CDR1 is MNHEY and CDR2 is SVGAGI. CDR3 length: 14 residues. In nucleotides, the CDR3 is TGTGCCAGCAATTTTCAGGGGCCAACCTACGAGCAGTACTTC. Translated: CASNFQGPTYEQYF.

Only a few counts were recorded for this clonotype. V is TRBV25-1 and J is TRBJ2-6; perhaps TRBD2 as D (6 bases). CDR1 is MGHDK, CDR2 SYGVNS, per germline. This CDR3 comprises 16 residues. V shed 8 bases and J shed 0 bases, with 14 bases lying between them. CDR3 in DNA: TGTGCCAGCGGCGGGGCAACAGTCTCTGGGGCCAACGTCCTGACTTTC. This gives the protein CASGGATVSGANVLTF.

In its sample, this clonotype was seen a few times. For the CDR3, the DNA is TGTGCCAGCAGCGCTGGACAGGGCGCCTATGGCTACACCTTC. This codes for CASSAGQGAYGYTF. The chain is built from TRBV9 and TRBJ1-2; 8 positions match TRBD1. V lost 3 bases, J lost 4 bases, and 5 bases stayed unmatched. The CDR3 covers 14 residues. Germline V gene sequence: CDR1 SGDLS, CDR2 YYNGEE.

This clonotype was observed a few times. The V and J genes are TRBV7-9 and TRBJ2-2, with TRBD1 as a possible D gene (6 bases). Trimming cost V 2 bases and J 4 bases, with 8 bases left between them. Germline CDR1 is SEHNR and CDR2 is FQNEAQ (reference sequence). The length of the CDR3 is 14 residues. The CDR3 is CASSLPGATGELFF. DNA of the CDR3: TGTGCCAGCAGCTTACCAGGGGCCACCGGGGAGCTGTTTTTT.

This clonotype was seen a few times. V and J are TRBV4-2 and TRBJ2-2; no clear D. This CDR3 is 16 amino acids long. V was shortened by 1 base and J by 1 base, with 10 bases between the two germline ends. Germline values: CDR1 LGHNA, CDR2 YNFKEQ. This chain's CDR3 is CASSQGSRGNTGELFF. The CDR3 DNA sequence: TGTGCCAGCAGCCAAGGTTCGAGAGGGAACACCGGGGAGCTGTTTTTT.

J is TRBJ2-3 and V is TRBV11-2, with 12 positions matching TRBD1. V was pared by 5 bases and J by 7 bases, with 13 bases of the junction left unmatched. Germline CDR1 SGHAT, CDR2 FQNNGV. This CDR3 has 17 residues. CDR3 residues: CASSHVLGTGGWYTQYF. The CDR3 bases are TGTGCCAGCAGCCATGTCCTCGGGACAGGGGGCTGGTATACGCAGTATTTT.

This clonotype was picked up many times. The chain joins TRBV12-3 or TRBV12-4 to TRBJ2-1, with unresolved D. The germline V and J ends were trimmed by 5 bases and 1 base, with 9 bases remaining between them. CDR3 size: 14 residues. The chain's CDR3 is CASSLARSYNEQFF. DNA of the CDR3: TGTGCCAGCAGTCTGGCGCGTTCCTACAATGAGCAGTTCTTC.

The chain is built from TRBV7-9 and TRBJ2-7; D is unresolved. Germline CDR1 and CDR2: SEHNR and FQNEAQ (reference sequence). The CDR3 runs to 13 residues. The V end was cut by 2 bases, the J end by 2 bases, with 7 bases between. The CDR3: CASSLPAPYEQYF. The DNA for the CDR3 is TGTGCCAGCAGCTTACCGGCGCCCTACGAGCAGTACTTC.

This clonotype was seen only a few times. The rearrangement links TRBV29-1 to TRBJ2-2; TRBD2 aligns across 10 bases. The CDR3 is 14 residues long. Germline V lookup: CDR1 SQVTM, CDR2 ANQGSEA. Trimming cost V 4 bases and J 7 bases; bases outside gene matches: 6. The CDR3 nucleotides are TGCAGCGTTGTGCTAGCGGGAGTGGGCGGGGAGCTGTTTTTT. It is translated as CSVVLAGVGGELFF.

The chain links TRBV11-2 to TRBJ2-3; 11 bases align to TRBD2. Germline values: CDR1 SGHAT, CDR2 FQNNGV. The ends lost 2 bases at V and 0 bases at J; junction bases unmatched: 10. CDR3 length equals 19 residues. CDR3 in DNA: TGTGCCAGCAGCTTAAGGGGCCTAGCGGGAGGTATGAGCACAGATACGCAGTATTTT. Translation gives CASSLRGLAGGMSTDTQYF.

This clonotype has only a few counts. This chain connects TRBV10-3 to TRBJ2-2, with 11 bases fitting TRBD2. CDR1 ENHRY and CDR2 SYGVKD come from the germline V gene. The CDR3 runs 19 residues. With V trimmed by 3 bases and J by 0 bases, 9 bases remained unmatched. The CDR3 DNA sequence: TGTGCCATCAGTGACCTTGGGACTAGCGGACGAGCGAACACCGGGGAGCTGTTTTTT. It codes for CAISDLGTSGRANTGELFF.

This clonotype was counted between two and nine times. The chain uses TRBV6-5 and TRBJ2-3; TRBD1 is a possible D gene (6 bases). Trimming took 4 bases from V and 3 from J, leaving 11 bases between them. Germline V gives CDR1 MNHEY, CDR2 SVGAGI. CDR3 length: 14 amino acids. The CDR3 DNA reads as TGTGCCAGCAGTTCGGGACACCGAACAGATACGCAGTATTTT. This sequence encodes CASSSGHRTDTQYF.

This clonotype was counted only a few times. The chain uses TRBV28 and TRBJ2-2; maybe TRBD2 (5 bases). The V and J ends lost 4 bases and 6 bases respectively, with 9 bases between them. Germline lookup yields CDR1 MDHEN and CDR2 SYDVKM. The CDR3 is made up of 13 amino acids. As DNA, the CDR3 is TGTGCCAGCAGTTGGGTGAGGGCCGGGGAGCTGTTTTTT. Protein sequence: CASSWVRAGELFF.